The 24 T cell receptor beta chains reported below all come from one sample, sequenced in a study of T cell responses to AZD1222 COVID-19 vaccine. The repertoire was sequenced with immunoSEQ multiplex PCR; TCRdb's copy has only in-frame clones and lacks some. The sample consists of more than 140,000 clones, around nine tenths of them appearing once. Sequenced here: peripheral blood, sampled on day 0 of AZD1222 vaccination. The receptors were gathered from an adult in good health.

V gene TRBV4-3 combines with J gene TRBJ2-2, with 9 positions matching TRBD2. V was pared by 2 bases and J by 5 bases, with 6 bases of the junction left unmatched. This CDR3 has 16 residues. In germline, CDR1 is LGHNA, CDR2 YSLEER. The CDR3 reads CASSQFSGSATGELFF. Written as DNA, the CDR3 is TGCGCCAGCAGCCAATTTAGCGGGAGTGCGACCGGGGAGCTGTTTTTT.

A single count supports this clone. This chain joins TRBV28 and TRBJ1-2; TRBD1 matches 7 bases. After removal of 6 bases from V and 5 bases from J, the junction contained 6 bases not matched to a gene. In germline, CDR1 is MDHEN, CDR2 SYDVKM. The CDR3 spans 13 residues. In nucleotides, the CDR3 is TGTGCCAGCAGGGCAGGACAGGCTTATGGCTACACCTTC. The encoded protein is CASRAGQAYGYTF.

This rearrangement joins TRBV18 to TRBJ2-1; possible D gene TRBD2, 6 bases. Trimming pared 1 base from V and 6 bases from J, leaving 10 bases between. The CDR3 has 14 residues. CDR1 is KGHSH, CDR2 LQKENI, per germline. DNA for the CDR3: TGTGCCAGCTCACCACAGATGGGGGGCAATGAGCAGTTCTTC. It translates to CASSPQMGGNEQFF.

The rearrangement links TRBV6-2 or TRBV6-3 to TRBJ2-3; D is tentatively TRBD1 or TRBD2 (5 bases each). Germline V gene data show CDR1 as MNHEY and CDR2 as SVGEGT. V lost 5 bases and J 2 bases, leaving 14 bases between the germline ends. This CDR3 has 15 residues. CDR3 DNA: TGTGCCAGCAGTAGAGGGGCAGGGTACACAGATACGCAGTATTTT. Amino acids: CASSRGAGYTDTQYF.

The chain couples TRBV28 to TRBJ1-2; 8 nucleotides match TRBD1. CDR3 length: 18 residues. Germline assignment: CDR1 MDHEN and CDR2 SYDVKM. The trim removed 2 bases at V and 7 bases at J, leaving 18 bases unmatched. CDR3 sequence (DNA): TGTGCCAGCAGTTTAACGATTACAAGCGGACAGGGTAGTAGTGGCTACACCTTC. It specifies CASSLTITSGQGSSGYTF.

The chain has TRBV19 and TRBJ2-2; D gene unclear. Germline V lookup: CDR1 LNHDA, CDR2 SQIVND (reference sequence). The CDR3 spans 16 residues. Trimming removed 0 bases from V and 0 bases from J, with 8 bases in between. CDR3 DNA: TGTGCCAGTAGTATAGATCAAACCGCGAACACCGGGGAGCTGTTTTTT. Translation: CASSIDQTANTGELFF.

The V call is TRBV14, the J call TRBJ2-1, with TRBD2 matching 8 bases. This CDR3 is 14 amino acids long. CDR1 SGHDN and CDR2 FVKESK come from the germline V gene. V lost 5 bases and J lost 7; bases outside the gene matches: 7. For the CDR3, the DNA is TGTGCCAGCAGCGATCGGGAGGGCCCTAATGAGCAGTTCTTC. Amino acid sequence: CASSDREGPNEQFF.

CDR3 bases: TGTGCCAGCAGCTTAGGTCCAATCCACGAGCAGTACTTC. It encodes CASSLGPIHEQYF. The chain recombines TRBV13 with TRBJ2-7; D ambiguous. Trimming shortened V by 0 bases and J by 5 bases, and 8 bases separated the two germline ends. The CDR3 totals 13 residues. The germline gives CDR1 PRHDT, CDR2 FYEKMQ (reference sequence).

This clone was detected once. J is TRBJ2-7 and V is TRBV5-1; TRBD2 matches 13 bases. This CDR3 region has 18 residues. Germline V gene lookup returns CDR1 SGHRS and CDR2 YFSETQ. V lost 4 bases to trimming and J lost 4 bases; unmatched junction nucleotides: 14. The chain's CDR3 is CASSGRAAGLAGIYEQYF. CDR3 nucleotides: TGCGCCAGCAGCGGGCGGGCCGCGGGACTAGCGGGGATTTACGAGCAGTACTTC.

The chain couples TRBV29-1 to TRBJ2-1; TRBD2 aligns across 11 bases. Trimming cost V 6 bases and J 6 bases; bases outside gene matches: 13. Germline V gives CDR1 SQVTM, CDR2 ANQGSEA. The CDR3 runs 16 residues. CDR3 sequence (DNA): TGCAGCGTCCCTCCCGTCGGGCTAGCGGGAGGCAATGAGCAGTTCTTC. Translating it yields CSVPPVGLAGGNEQFF.

The chain carries TRBV9 and TRBJ1-6; D is unresolved. Germline V gene lookup returns CDR1 SGDLS and CDR2 YYNGEE. With 1 base removed from V and 6 bases from J, the gap between germline ends came to 8 bases. This CDR3 has 14 residues. The CDR3 DNA reads as TGTGCCAGCAGCGTAAACGTCGCTAATTCACCCCTCCACTTT. Translated: CASSVNVANSPLHF.

The V and J genes are TRBV5-5 and TRBJ1-6; D is perhaps TRBD1 (5 bases). Germline V gives CDR1 SGHKS, CDR2 YYEKEE (reference sequence). CDR3 length equals 14 residues. V was clipped by 3 bases and J by 7 bases, with 11 bases between them. The CDR3 nucleotides read TGTGCCAGCAGCTCCCGGGACGACAATTCACCCCTCCACTTT. This gives the protein CASSSRDDNSPLHF.

V usage is TRBV19 and J usage is TRBJ1-5; the D gene is possibly TRBD1 (5 bases). Trimming removed 3 bases at V and 7 bases at J, with 10 bases between. The CDR3 totals 13 residues. Germline CDR1 and CDR2: LNHDA and SQIVND (reference sequence). DNA for the CDR3: TGTGCCAGTAGTATTTCCAGGGAACAGCCCCAGCATTTT. As protein: CASSISREQPQHF.

V gene TRBV7-8 combines with J gene TRBJ2-7, with a possible D match to TRBD1 (5 bases). Germline CDR1 reads SGHVS; CDR2 reads FQNEAQ. The ends were cut back, 2 bases at V and 1 base at J, with 9 bases in the middle. The CDR3 runs to 14 residues. For the CDR3, the DNA is TGTGCCAGCAGCTTATCGCCAGGGTCCTACGAGCAGTACTTC. Encoded protein: CASSLSPGSYEQYF.

The rearrangement links TRBV7-6 to TRBJ1-6; D might be TRBD1 (5 bases). Germline lookup yields CDR1 SGHVS and CDR2 FNYEAQ. The V and J ends lost 5 bases and 8 bases respectively, with 16 bases between them. There are 15 residues in the CDR3. CDR3 in DNA: TGTGCCAGCAGCCCCGGGACTGGCTGGGATTCACCCCTCCACTTT. As protein: CASSPGTGWDSPLHF.

The chain has TRBV6-5 and TRBJ2-2, with D possibly TRBD2 on 6 matching bases. The length of the CDR3 is 12 residues. Trimming took off 6 bases at V and 5 bases at J, with 7 bases between the two ends. CDR1 and CDR2 (germline): MNHEY, SVGAGI. The CDR3 DNA reads as TGTGCCAGCAGGCGGGGAACCGGGGAGCTGTTTTTT. Its translation: CASRRGTGELFF.

V usage is TRBV3-1 (or the pseudogene TRBV3-2) and J usage is TRBJ2-6, with D perhaps TRBD1 (5 bases). The germline V and J ends were trimmed by 4 bases and 0 bases, with 10 bases remaining between them. The CDR3 covers 16 residues. CDR1 and CDR2 (germline): LGHDT, YNNKEL (reference sequence). CDR3 in amino acids: CASSRQGYSGANVLTF. CDR3 in DNA: TGTGCCAGCAGCCGGCAGGGTTACTCTGGGGCCAACGTCCTGACTTTC.

The chain is built from TRBV6-5 and TRBJ2-7; 7 bases match TRBD1. Germline trimming cut 5 bases from V and 2 bases from J; bases unmatched to any gene: 6. Germline values: CDR1 MNHEY, CDR2 SVGAGI. CDR3 length: 14 residues. Here the CDR3 reads CASSPGQQTYEQYF. Here the CDR3 DNA reads TGTGCCAGCAGTCCGGGACAGCAGACCTACGAGCAGTACTTC.

This chain links TRBV11-3 with TRBJ2-7; tentative D call: TRBD1 (5 bases). V was cut by 4 bases and J by 1 base, with 8 bases left in between. CDR1 is SGHNT and CDR2 is YENEEA in the germline V gene. The CDR3 consists of 13 residues. This chain's CDR3 is CASSSRQSYEQYF. The DNA of the CDR3 is TGTGCCAGCAGCTCAAGACAGTCCTACGAGCAGTACTTC.

This clone showed up just once. The chain recombines TRBV18 with TRBJ1-4, with D hard to call. The germline V gene encodes CDR1 KGHSH and CDR2 LQKENI. The CDR3 loop spans 14 amino acids. Trimming pared 6 bases from V and 7 bases from J, leaving 15 bases between. The CDR3 spells CASSRETTGEKLFF. CDR3 DNA sequence: TGTGCCAGCTCCCGAGAGACAACGGGTGAAAAACTGTTTTTT.

DNA of the CDR3: TGTGCCAGCAGCCTCGGTCGACTATACGAGCAGTACTTC. It encodes CASSLGRLYEQYF. This chain links TRBV7-2 with TRBJ2-7; tentative D call: TRBD2 (5 bases). Germline loops: CDR1 SGHTA, CDR2 FQGNSA. V lost 5 bases and J 4 bases, leaving 12 bases between the germline ends. The CDR3 is 13 amino acids.

This rearrangement joins TRBV7-2 to TRBJ2-4; 12 bases line up with TRBD2. J gave up 1 base and V 3 bases, and 10 bases lay outside the gene matches. There are 19 residues in the CDR3. Germline V gene sequence: CDR1 SGHTA, CDR2 FQGNSA. CDR3 in amino acids: CASSFFLGTSGYAKNIQYF. The CDR3 coding sequence is TGTGCCAGCAGCTTCTTTCTAGGGACTAGCGGGTACGCCAAAAACATTCAGTACTTC.

The chain joins TRBV3-1 (or the pseudogene TRBV3-2) to TRBJ2-1; D perhaps matches TRBD2 (6 bases). The CDR3 loop spans 14 amino acids. With 6 bases removed from V and 5 bases from J, the gap between germline ends came to 14 bases. The germline CDR1 and CDR2 sequences are LGHDT and YNNKEL (reference sequence). The CDR3 region has the DNA TGTGCCAGCAGGACACTAGCCGGAAACAATGAGCAGTTCTTC. Encoded protein: CASRTLAGNNEQFF.

The V and J genes are TRBV5-8 and TRBJ2-1, with 8 bases that match TRBD1. The germline V gene encodes CDR1 SGHTS and CDR2 YDEGEE. The junction had 9 bases not matched to a gene; V was cut back by 4 bases and J by 0 bases. This CDR3 spans 17 amino acids. The DNA for the CDR3 is TGTGCCAGCAGCCTCGGACAGGGAAGGGGCTCCTACAATGAGCAGTTCTTC. Translating gives CASSLGQGRGSYNEQFF.